This T cell receptor beta chain was sequenced for a study of shared clonotypes between healthy human individuals. The CDR3 runs to 17 residues. CDR1 and CDR2 (germline): MNHEY, SMNVEV (reference sequence). V gave up 1 base and J gave up 4 bases, with 16 bases separating them. Across several immunoSEQ plates, the genomic DNA of each subset was split evenly. Original analysis: ImmunoSEQ output held junction-only sequences without quality scores, so filtering differed. Sequencing was performed with immunoSEQ multiplex PCR; in TCRdb, only in-frame clones are kept and a portion is missing. The DNA was the basis for D and trimming; V, J and clone size are from that table. The sample carries more than 600,000 clones, about 92% recorded once. The naive CD8 population came from CD45RO-negative cells selected for CCR7, without terminally differentiated effector memory CD45RA+ cells. Points on this clone: Its target is unknown.

Study-level results: Across a handful of donors, naive CD4 shared 5% to 5.5%, naive CD8 3.5% to 4%, memory CD4 more than 2%, memory CD8 under 0.5%. Sorted-subset sequencing, rarefaction showed, was incomplete despite large depth.

The clonotype was recovered from a man aged 25 to 40 in good health. The genes are TRBV27 and TRBJ1-4; D call uncertain. Sequencing input: naive CD8+ T cells sorted from blood. CDR3 sequence (DNA): TGTGCCAGCAGTTTATTCAGCCGACTGAGCCTTAATGAAAAACTGTTTTTT. It translates to CASSLFSRLSLNEKLFF.